This TCR beta chain was identified in a study of blood T cells in healthy people across ages. Study-wide points: A conclusive naive versus antigen-experienced comparison was prevented by the unsorted PBMCs. Older age went with lower TCR beta diversity per million T cells, in a roughly linear way. Higher diversity, along with more naive CD4+ cells, distinguished long-lived donors from aged donors.

Per germline, CDR1 SGDLS and CDR2 YYNGEE. This CDR3 spans 15 amino acids. V gave up 3 bases and J gave up 2 bases, with 15 bases separating them. A J-beta primer mix and a sample-barcoded 5' primer were used in a second PCR of roughly 6 to 12 cycles. A 12-random-nucleotide template-switch adaptor tagged each cDNA molecule. TCRdb reanalysed the 5' RACE reads using MiXCR and keeps one entry per CDR3 protein. The data hold roughly 800,000 distinct CDR3 sequences, with around 36% observed a single time. With regard to this clonotype: Antigen: not known.

The V call is TRBV9, the J call TRBJ2-7, with a tentative D call TRBD2 (5 bases). The sequencing input was blood. The TCR sequence derives from a man between 18 and 35 years old in good health. CDR3 in DNA: TGTGCCAGCAGCGCAGAGGGCGGGTTTGCCTACGAGCAGTACTTC. The encoded protein is CASSAEGGFAYEQYF. Filled out from reference TRBV9 and TRBJ2-7, the complete variable domain reads DSGVTQTPKHLITATGQRVTLRCSPRSGDLSVYWYQQSLDQGLQFLIQYYNGEERAKGNILERFSAQQFPDLHSELNLSSLELGDSALYFCASSAEGGFAYEQYFGPGTRLTVT.